A single sample gave rise to the 32 T cell receptor beta chains below, sequenced in a study of shared clonotypes between healthy human individuals. Generated by immunoSEQ multiplex PCR, the TCRdb table keeps only in-frame clones and is missing some. Of about 600,000 clones listed, 95% are singletons. The naive CD8 subset, CD45RO-negative cells positively selected for CCR7, excluded terminally differentiated effector memory CD45RA+ cells. Sequenced input: naive CD8+ T cells sorted from blood. All receptors come from a woman aged 30 to 39 in good health.

The chain uses TRBV7-8 and TRBJ1-1; D remains unclear. The CDR3 consists of 16 residues. Trimming pared 2 bases from V and 5 bases from J, leaving 18 bases between. Looked up from germline, CDR1 is SGHVS and CDR2 is FQNEAQ. As DNA, the CDR3 is TGTGCCAGCAGCTTACCGCGAGCCGGCATGGAAACTGAAGCTTTCTTT. It encodes CASSLPRAGMETEAFF.

The genes are TRBV29-1 and TRBJ2-7; D assignment may be TRBD1 or TRBD2 (5 bases each). The CDR3 has 13 residues. CDR1 is SQVTM, CDR2 ANQGSEA, per germline. Trimming took off 3 bases at V and 0 bases at J, with 9 bases between the two ends. This chain's CDR3 is CSVDGTSSYEQYF. The CDR3 DNA reads as TGCAGCGTTGACGGGACGAGCTCCTACGAGCAGTACTTC.

The gene calls are TRBV28 and TRBJ2-1; 10 bases line up with TRBD2. Germline values: CDR1 MDHEN, CDR2 SYDVKM. Trimming removed 5 bases from V and 7 bases from J; junction bases left unmatched: 11. This CDR3 spans 16 amino acids. DNA of the CDR3: TGTGCCAGCAGTGGGGGTGGAGTAGCGGGAGGTAATGAGCAGTTCTTC. It translates to CASSGGGVAGGNEQFF. The full variable domain, completed using reference TRBV28 and TRBJ2-1, is DVKVTQSSRYLVKRTGEKVFLECVQDMDHENMFWYRQDPGLGLRLIYFSYDVKMKEKGDIPEGYSVSREKKERFSLILESASTNQTSMYLCASSGGGVAGGNEQFFGPGTRLTVL.

This clone was recorded only once. The chain carries TRBV28 and TRBJ1-5; D gene ambiguous. CDR3 length: 13 amino acids. Trimming cost V 3 bases and J 9 bases, with 12 bases left between them. CDR1 is MDHEN and CDR2 is SYDVKM in the germline V gene. The CDR3 nucleotides are TGTGCCAGCAGTTTGGGCATCCCACGGCCCCAGCATTTT. It codes for CASSLGIPRPQHF.

The chain employs TRBV11-2 and TRBJ1-1, with a weak D call TRBD1 (5 bases). Germline V gene lookup returns CDR1 SGHAT and CDR2 FQNNGV. This CDR3 is 9 amino acids long. Trimming left V 10 bases short and J 11 bases short, with 11 bases between. The CDR3 nucleotides are TGTGCCATGGGGCCTACGGCTTTCTTT. This codes for CAMGPTAFF.

The V gene is TRBV4-2, the J gene TRBJ1-2, with TRBD1 as a possible D gene (5 bases). V lost 5 bases and J lost 6, with 16 bases in between. Germline V gene lookup returns CDR1 LGHNA and CDR2 YNFKEQ. The CDR3 covers 14 residues. The CDR3 spells CASSFTGGNDGYTF. The DNA for the CDR3 is TGTGCCAGCAGCTTTACCGGGGGGAATGATGGCTACACCTTC.

In nucleotides, the CDR3 is TGTGCCAGCAGCCCCGGGGCAGGGGAGGGCAATCAGCCCCAGCATTTT. This sequence encodes CASSPGAGEGNQPQHF. The chain uses TRBV27 and TRBJ1-5; tentative D call: TRBD1 (6 bases). This CDR3 region has 16 residues. Trimming cost V 6 bases and J 2 bases, with 17 bases left between them. Germline V gene lookup returns CDR1 MNHEY and CDR2 SMNVEV (reference sequence).

The chain is built from TRBV5-4 and TRBJ2-3; 15 bases are shared with TRBD2. Per the germline V gene, CDR1 is SGHNT and CDR2 is YYREEE (reference sequence). The CDR3 is made up of 16 amino acids. Trimming removed 7 bases from V and 4 bases from J; junction bases left unmatched: 7. The CDR3 bases are TGTGCCAGCTCTGGACTAGCGGGAGGGCAGCCAGATACGCAGTATTTT. Its translation is CASSGLAGGQPDTQYF.

The chain joins TRBV20-1 to TRBJ2-7; D ambiguous. Per the germline V gene, CDR1 is DFQATT and CDR2 is SNEGSKA (reference sequence). Trimming left V 0 bases short and J 8 bases short, with 8 bases between. There are 11 residues in the CDR3. CDR3: CSARDPNQQYF. DNA of the CDR3: TGCAGTGCTAGAGATCCGAACCAGCAGTACTTC.

The chain couples TRBV28 to TRBJ2-5; 8 nucleotides line up with TRBD1. V was clipped by 6 bases and J by 1 base; unmatched bases: 16. The germline V gene encodes CDR1 MDHEN and CDR2 SYDVKM. The CDR3 is 18 amino acids. CDR3 coding DNA: TGTGCCAGCAGCCTTAACGGGGGACAGGTGGAGGCCCAAGAGACCCAGTACTTC. It codes for CASSLNGGQVEAQETQYF.

CDR3 protein: CASSAVSETYEQYF. The CDR3 coding sequence is TGTGCCAGCAGTGCCGTGAGCGAAACCTACGAGCAGTACTTC. The chain uses TRBV2 and TRBJ2-7; no clear D gene. The CDR3 consists of 14 residues. Per germline, CDR1 SNHLY and CDR2 FYNNEI. Trimming shortened V by 4 bases and J by 2 bases, and 12 bases separated the two germline ends.

This chain connects TRBV28 to TRBJ2-2, with D maybe TRBD2 (5 bases). In germline, CDR1 is MDHEN, CDR2 SYDVKM. The V end lost 1 base, the J end lost 3 bases, and 9 bases lay between the germline ends. The CDR3 is 15 residues long. CDR3: CASSLYREYTGELFF. CDR3 nucleotide sequence: TGTGCCAGCAGTTTATATAGGGAGTACACCGGGGAGCTGTTTTTT.

This chain links TRBV4-1 with TRBJ2-3; maybe TRBD2 (5 bases). The CDR3 runs to 15 residues. Germline V gene sequence: CDR1 MGHRA, CDR2 YSYEKL. V was shortened by 4 bases and J by 4 bases, with 15 bases between the two germline ends. CDR3 sequence: CASSPRESGSDTQYF. The CDR3 nucleotides read TGCGCCAGCAGCCCAAGGGAGTCGGGGTCAGATACGCAGTATTTT.

The chain combines TRBV6-1 with TRBJ2-7; weak D call: TRBD2 (5 bases). V gave up 6 bases and J gave up 3 bases, with 9 bases separating them. CDR3 length equals 12 residues. Per germline, CDR1 MNHNS and CDR2 SASEGT. The CDR3 nucleotides read TGTGCCAGCAGGGGAGTAGACTACGAGCAGTACTTC. Residues: CASRGVDYEQYF.

The rearrangement uses TRBV25-1 and TRBJ2-2, with D hard to call. The CDR3 covers 14 residues. V lost 8 bases, J lost 4 bases, and 14 bases lay in between. The germline V gene has CDR1 MGHDK and CDR2 SYGVNS. Written as DNA, the CDR3 is TGTGCCAGCGAGGCCTTTTGGACCACCGGGGAGCTGTTTTTT. Protein sequence: CASEAFWTTGELFF.

The J gene is TRBJ2-1, the V gene TRBV25-1; D could derive from TRBD1 or TRBD2 (6 bases each). Germline-derived CDR1 and CDR2 are MGHDK and SYGVNS. This CDR3 has 13 amino acids. V was pared by 8 bases and J by 7 bases, with 15 bases between. The DNA of the CDR3 is TGTGCCAGCTCCGGGGGCGTTGGAAATGAGCAGTTCTTC. This translates into CASSGGVGNEQFF.

The chain couples TRBV19 to TRBJ2-7; TRBD2 agrees at 7 bases. This CDR3 is built from 14 residues. From germline, CDR1 is LNHDA and CDR2 SQIVND (reference sequence). V lost 6 bases to trimming and J lost 7 bases; unmatched junction nucleotides: 12. The chain's CDR3 is CASRTWEGTGEQYF. CDR3 nucleotides: TGTGCCAGTAGAACCTGGGAGGGGACTGGGGAGCAGTACTTC.

This chain links TRBV6-1 with TRBJ2-7; D gene unclear. V was cut by 2 bases and J by 2 bases, with 16 bases left in between. The CDR3 has 16 amino acids. Germline CDR1 and CDR2: MNHNS and SASEGT. The CDR3 DNA reads TGTGCCAGCAGTGAATTTTACGAGACCTCAACCTACGAGCAGTACTTC. Amino acid sequence: CASSEFYETSTYEQYF.

V usage is TRBV27 and J usage is TRBJ2-5; 11 bases match TRBD1. The J call is uncertain, as TRBJ2-7 better fits the DNA end. Germline V CDR1 and CDR2: MNHEY, SMNVEV (reference sequence). CDR3 length equals 15 residues. For the CDR3, the DNA is TGTGCCAGCAGTTGGACAGGGGGCGCTACCTACGAGCAGTACTTC. This sequence encodes CASSWTGGATYEQYF.

This clone came up once. V is TRBV7-9 and J is TRBJ2-1; 10 nucleotides match TRBD2. CDR1 is SEHNR, CDR2 FQNEAQ, per germline (reference sequence). The CDR3 is 16 residues long. After removal of 6 bases from V and 5 bases from J, the junction contained 10 bases not matched to a gene. The CDR3 region is CASRGRRTSGDNEQFF. Written as DNA, the CDR3 is TGTGCCAGCAGAGGTCGTAGGACTAGCGGTGACAATGAGCAGTTCTTC.

This clone has just one count. This sequence joins TRBV29-1 and TRBJ1-1; D is possibly TRBD1 (6 bases). CDR1 is SQVTM, CDR2 ANQGSEA, per germline. This CDR3 has 14 residues. The V and J ends lost 3 bases and 5 bases respectively, with 16 bases between them. This CDR3 is CSVDPTGLWTEAFF. The CDR3, as DNA: TGCAGCGTTGATCCTACAGGGCTTTGGACTGAAGCTTTCTTT.

On this clone itself: Mismatch with germline at one junction end may stem from a read error. V and J are TRBV2 and TRBJ2-3; D perhaps matches TRBD1 (7 bases). The CDR3 is 11 amino acids. Germline loops: CDR1 SNHLY, CDR2 FYNNEI. The chain's CDR3 is CASGGTDPQYF. The CDR3, as DNA: TGTGCCAGCGGAGGGACAGATCCGCAGTATTTT.

The chain recombines TRBV28 with TRBJ2-1; 11 bases agree with TRBD2. Germline V gene sequence: CDR1 MDHEN, CDR2 SYDVKM. The CDR3 length is 15 residues. Trimming removed 7 bases from V and 4 bases from J; junction bases left unmatched: 6. CDR3 residues: CASTFGTSGYNEQFF. The DNA of the CDR3 is TGTGCCAGCACTTTCGGGACTAGCGGTTACAATGAGCAGTTCTTC.

This sequence joins TRBV10-3 and TRBJ1-2; D not certain. V gave up 2 bases and J gave up 4 bases, with 14 bases separating them. Germline values: CDR1 ENHRY, CDR2 SYGVKD. The CDR3 loop spans 15 amino acids. Here the CDR3 reads CAISEAGLGVYGYTF. CDR3 in DNA: TGTGCCATCAGTGAGGCCGGGCTTGGGGTCTATGGCTACACCTTC.

V usage is TRBV7-7 and J usage is TRBJ2-1, with 7 bases matching TRBD2. V trimming: 4 bases; J trimming: 0 bases; junction bases outside the gene matches: 6. CDR3 length: 16 residues. Germline V lookup: CDR1 SSHAT, CDR2 FNYEAQ (reference sequence). The chain's CDR3 is CASSSQAGSSYNEQFF. The CDR3 region has the DNA TGTGCCAGCAGCTCCCAAGCGGGGAGCTCCTACAATGAGCAGTTCTTC.

The chain employs TRBV7-9 and TRBJ2-3; 14 positions match TRBD2. CDR1 is SEHNR, CDR2 FQNEAQ, per germline (reference sequence). Trimming at V came to 7 bases and at J to 0 bases, leaving 12 bases not matched to a gene. The CDR3 spans 19 residues. The CDR3 bases are TGTGCCAGCAACCAGGGACTAGCGGGAGCGGTGGGGAGCACAGATACGCAGTATTTT. As protein: CASNQGLAGAVGSTDTQYF.

The chain has TRBV28 and TRBJ2-1, with 14 bases identical to TRBD2. V lost 6 bases, J lost 2 bases, and 9 bases stayed unmatched. Germline CDR1 MDHEN, CDR2 SYDVKM. The length of the CDR3 is 18 residues. CDR3 sequence (DNA): TGTGCCAGCAGGAGACCGGGACTAGCGGGAGCCCCCTACAATGAGCAGTTCTTC. Translated, it gives CASRRPGLAGAPYNEQFF.

V is TRBV27 and J is TRBJ2-1; D call uncertain. Trimming cost V 2 bases and J 2 bases, with 4 bases left between them. Germline V CDR1 and CDR2: MNHEY, SMNVEV (reference sequence). The CDR3 runs 13 residues. For the CDR3, the DNA is TGTGCCAGCAGTTTAGTCCCCTACAATGAGCAGTTCTTC. It yields the protein CASSLVPYNEQFF.

The V and J genes are TRBV10-1 and TRBJ2-7, with D tentatively TRBD1 (6 bases). V was clipped by 2 bases and J by 4 bases, with 12 bases between them. The length of the CDR3 is 14 residues. CDR1 and CDR2 from the germline V gene are WNHNN and SYGVQD (reference sequence). The CDR3 loop reads CASSEGQRGYEQYF. In nucleotides, the CDR3 is TGCGCCAGCAGTGAGGGACAGAGAGGTTACGAGCAGTACTTC.

This chain connects TRBV19 to TRBJ1-2; the match to TRBD1 covers 12 bases. The CDR3 is 16 amino acids. Trimming at V came to 4 bases and at J to 5 bases, leaving 8 bases not matched to a gene. The germline CDR1 and CDR2 sequences are LNHDA and SQIVND (reference sequence). The CDR3 region is CASSTGTGGAGYGYTF. The CDR3 nucleotides read TGTGCCAGTAGTACCGGGACAGGGGGCGCGGGGTATGGCTACACCTTC.

The chain recombines TRBV27 with TRBJ2-5; unclear D gene. The CDR3 has 14 residues. Germline values: CDR1 MNHEY, CDR2 SMNVEV (reference sequence). Trimming left V 5 bases short and J 3 bases short, with 13 bases between. The CDR3 DNA reads TGTGCCAGCAGTAATCGAGCCTGGGAAGAGACCCAGTACTTC. It specifies CASSNRAWEETQYF.

This clone is a singleton in its sample. The same CDR3 can be traced to other DNA sequences in this sample. V usage is TRBV7-6 and J usage is TRBJ2-7; no clear D. V was shortened by 1 base and J by 0 bases, with 4 bases between the two germline ends. This CDR3 contains 13 residues. Germline CDR1 and CDR2: SGHVS and FNYEAQ. As DNA, the CDR3 is TGTGCCAGCAGCTTAGGGCCCTCCTACGAGCAGTACTTC. Encoded protein: CASSLGPSYEQYF.